Listed below are T cell receptor beta chains from one sample, sequenced in a study of cytomegalovirus exposure and HLA in healthy donors. Here immunoSEQ multiplex PCR was the method, and the copy in TCRdb shows in-frame clones only, minus some. Of 150,000 to 200,000 clones in the sample, more than 70% were seen once. What was sequenced was PBMCs. These receptors were obtained from a woman younger than 30 in good health and CMV-seronegative. The CDR3 runs from the conserved cysteine through the conserved F or W.

TRBV19	14	TRBJ2-7	CASSTGAGSYEQYF
TRBV7-6	16	TRBJ2-5	CASSSPLRDSLETQYF
TRBV14	13	TRBJ2-3	CASSQVGGNTQYF
TRBV6-4	15	TRBJ2-3	CASSDSTSGGDTQYF
TRBV9	15	TRBJ1-1	CASSVGGVINTEAFF
TRBV20-1	9	TRBJ2-1	CSTVQGQFF
TRBV10-3	15	TRBJ2-5	CAISPRDSFQETQYF
TRBV7-8	14	TRBJ1-1	CASSPQQGDTEAFF
TRBV7-8	13	TRBJ1-4	CASSPGRAEKLFF
TRBV28	15	TRBJ2-1	CASKRTGDFYNEQFF
TRBV19	15	TRBJ2-7	CASTRAGGGAYEQYF
TRBV14	13	TRBJ1-6	CASSHNRGSPLHF
TRBV12-5	16	TRBJ1-2	CASGLRDSPANYGYTF
TRBV5-6	13	TRBJ2-1	CASSLGFGYEQFF
TRBV5-4	14	TRBJ2-1	CASSLRQGGNEQFF
TRBV7-2	13	TRBJ1-5	CASRKQGYQPQHF
TRBV10-2	16	TRBJ2-7	CASRTSGRPATYEQYF
TRBV9	18	TRBJ2-1	CASSVEARLASRLDEQFF
TRBV4-1	15	TRBJ1-3	CASSQAGATGNTIYF
TRBV25-1	16	TRBJ2-1	CASSAEGLAERDEQFF
TRBV5-6	13	TRBJ2-3	CASRPTSTDTQYF
TRBV29-1	12	TRBJ1-3	CSVVVSGNTIYF
TRBV6-1	13	TRBJ2-1	CASSDGSRNEQFF
TRBV14	15	TRBJ2-1	CASSPLRTSGGEQFF
TRBV6-5	13	TRBJ2-7	CASSYSPENEQYF
TRBV5-1	12	TRBJ1-4	CASSSSGEKLFF
TRBV15	16	TRBJ2-1	CATSGITGWSYNEQFF
TRBV2	15	TRBJ1-1	CASARGEGAGTEAFF
TRBV2	16	TRBJ2-3	CASSLPRQGSTDTQYF
TRBV6-6	16	TRBJ2-7	CASSYDVTARTGEQYF
TRBV7-3	13	TRBJ1-5	CASSKMGGQPQHF
TRBV7-3	13	TRBJ2-3	CASSLDQLDTQYF
TRBV6-1	12	TRBJ1-1	CASTGTGREAFF
TRBV7-9	13	TRBJ2-7	CASSFHSTYEQYF
TRBV6-4	13	TRBJ2-3	CASSHGQKDTQYF
TRBV2	15	TRBJ1-5	CASSGRDRWNQPQHF
TRBV14	19	TRBJ2-7	CASSQVARGTGRGIHEQYF
TRBV27	15	TRBJ2-7	CASSSSGTGYYEQYF
TRBV27	15	TRBJ1-1	CASRPWDRDGTEAFF
TRBV18	15	TRBJ1-1	CASSPSTGTRTEAFF
TRBV29-1	14	TRBJ1-2	CSVEDRVGSRGYTF
TRBV7-8	13	TRBJ2-7	CASSPTEAYEQYF
TRBV7-2	14	TRBJ2-7	CASSLGDRVYEQYF
TRBV19	13	TRBJ1-1	CATTGREDTEAFF
TRBV5-1	15	TRBJ2-5	CASSTLQGGQETQYF
TRBV28	14	TRBJ1-2	CASSLGAGNYGYTF
TRBV11-1	13	TRBJ2-3	CASSLAGADTQYF
TRBV5-1	12	TRBJ1-1	CASSLTGVEAFF